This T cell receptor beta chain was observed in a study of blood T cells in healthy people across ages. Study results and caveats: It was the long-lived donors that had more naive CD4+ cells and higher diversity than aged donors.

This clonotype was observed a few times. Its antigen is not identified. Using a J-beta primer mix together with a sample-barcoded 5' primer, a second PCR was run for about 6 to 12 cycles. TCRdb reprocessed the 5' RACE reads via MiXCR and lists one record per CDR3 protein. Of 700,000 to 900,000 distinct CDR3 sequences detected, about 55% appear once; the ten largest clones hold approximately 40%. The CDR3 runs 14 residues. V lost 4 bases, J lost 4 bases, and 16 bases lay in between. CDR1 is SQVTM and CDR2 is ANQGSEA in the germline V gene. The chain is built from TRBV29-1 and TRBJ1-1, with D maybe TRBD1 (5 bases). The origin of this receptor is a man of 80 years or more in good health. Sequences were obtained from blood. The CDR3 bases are TGCAGCGTTGCTCCGGGGCCCCTATTCACTGAAGCTTTCTTT. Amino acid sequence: CSVAPGPLFTEAFF.